These T cell receptor beta chains were read from a single sample in a study of cytomegalovirus exposure and HLA in healthy donors. The protocol was immunoSEQ multiplex PCR, while the TCRdb copy is restricted to in-frame clones and leaves out a portion. Found here are roughly 120,000 clones, 75% to 85% of them singletons; the top ten hold 3% to 4.5%. Sample: PBMCs. The receptors stem from a man aged 35 to 55 in good health and CMV-seronegative. Each CDR3 is given with its conserved first and last residue. The order of the fields is J gene, V gene, D gene, CDR3 protein, CDR3 DNA. D genes are given only for firm matches.

TRBJ2-3	TRBV10-3	.	CAISEGRYTDTQYF	TGTGCCATCAGCGAAGGGAGGTACACAGATACGCAGTATTTT
TRBJ1-5	TRBV6-6	.	CASRSAGAGNQPQHF	TGTGCCAGCAGGAGCGCAGGGGCGGGTAATCAGCCCCAGCATTTT
TRBJ1-2	TRBV27	.	CASSLLADYGYTF	TGTGCCAGCAGCCTCCTGGCGGATTATGGCTACACCTTC
TRBJ2-3	TRBV7-6	.	CASSLSPSAEDTQYF	TGTGCCAGCAGCTTAAGTCCGTCCGCGGAAGATACGCAGTATTTT
TRBJ1-4	TRBV5-1	.	CASSLSPQGKEKLFF	TGCGCCAGCAGCTTGTCCCCACAGGGCAAAGAAAAACTGTTTTTT
TRBJ2-7	TRBV9	TRBD1	CASSVGGTGTYEQYF	TGTGCCAGCAGCGTAGGGGGGACAGGGACCTACGAGCAGTACTTC
TRBJ2-1	TRBV19	.	CASRSSGGVRSYNEQFF	TGTGCCAGTAGATCCTCAGGCGGGGTACGGTCCTACAATGAGCAGTTCTTC
TRBJ2-7	TRBV29-1	.	CSGSSGFGEQYF	TGCAGCGGAAGTTCAGGGTTTGGGGAGCAGTACTTC
TRBJ2-2	TRBV10-3	TRBD2	CAISALAGGPGGELFF	TGTGCCATCAGTGCTCTAGCGGGGGGTCCCGGCGGGGAGCTGTTTTTT
TRBJ2-2	TRBV7-2	.	CASSPQQSTGELFF	TGTGCCAGCAGCCCTCAACAGAGCACCGGGGAGCTGTTTTTT
TRBJ2-7	TRBV7-2	TRBD1	CASSSDRASGYEQYF	TGTGCCAGCAGCTCGGACAGGGCGTCAGGGTACGAGCAGTACTTC
TRBJ2-3	TRBV19	TRBD1	CASRRQGPTNTQYF	TGTGCCAGTAGGCGACAGGGACCCACGAATACGCAGTATTTT
TRBJ2-7	TRBV2	.	CASTDTAYEQYF	TGTGCCAGCACAGACACGGCCTACGAGCAGTACTTC
TRBJ2-7	TRBV5-4	TRBD1	CASSGTGGGQYF	TGTGCCAGCAGCGGGACAGGGGGCGGGCAGTACTTC